This TCR beta chain was recorded in a study of blood T cell repertoires in COVID-19. Looking at the study overall: Samples of COVID-19 (acute and convalescent) were obtained from the United States, Italy and Spain. Sample material is recorded as cDNA or gDNA derived from T cells, B-cell-depleted T cells, or PBMCs.

Methods used by the authors: Cell counts per sample came from amplifying reference gene primers. Produced via immunoSEQ multiplex PCR; TCRdb's table is partial and in-frame only. V, J and clone size derive from that table, while D and trimming were established from the DNA sequence. The profile shows approximately 50,000 clones, more than 75% of them singletons. Within the sample, this clone is medium-sized. CDR3 size: 16 residues. The junction had 9 bases not matched to a gene; V was cut back by 5 bases and J by 7 bases. Germline lookup yields CDR1 SEHNR and CDR2 FQNEAQ (reference sequence). The J gene is TRBJ2-2, the V gene TRBV7-9, with TRBD1 identical over 11 bases. The sequence derives from a human donor in a cohort sampled during active COVID-19. Sequencing input: peripheral blood. This CDR3 reads CASSRSGQGDYGELFF. The DNA of the CDR3 is TGTGCCAGCAGCCGCTCGGGACAGGGGGATTACGGGGAGCTGTTTTTT.